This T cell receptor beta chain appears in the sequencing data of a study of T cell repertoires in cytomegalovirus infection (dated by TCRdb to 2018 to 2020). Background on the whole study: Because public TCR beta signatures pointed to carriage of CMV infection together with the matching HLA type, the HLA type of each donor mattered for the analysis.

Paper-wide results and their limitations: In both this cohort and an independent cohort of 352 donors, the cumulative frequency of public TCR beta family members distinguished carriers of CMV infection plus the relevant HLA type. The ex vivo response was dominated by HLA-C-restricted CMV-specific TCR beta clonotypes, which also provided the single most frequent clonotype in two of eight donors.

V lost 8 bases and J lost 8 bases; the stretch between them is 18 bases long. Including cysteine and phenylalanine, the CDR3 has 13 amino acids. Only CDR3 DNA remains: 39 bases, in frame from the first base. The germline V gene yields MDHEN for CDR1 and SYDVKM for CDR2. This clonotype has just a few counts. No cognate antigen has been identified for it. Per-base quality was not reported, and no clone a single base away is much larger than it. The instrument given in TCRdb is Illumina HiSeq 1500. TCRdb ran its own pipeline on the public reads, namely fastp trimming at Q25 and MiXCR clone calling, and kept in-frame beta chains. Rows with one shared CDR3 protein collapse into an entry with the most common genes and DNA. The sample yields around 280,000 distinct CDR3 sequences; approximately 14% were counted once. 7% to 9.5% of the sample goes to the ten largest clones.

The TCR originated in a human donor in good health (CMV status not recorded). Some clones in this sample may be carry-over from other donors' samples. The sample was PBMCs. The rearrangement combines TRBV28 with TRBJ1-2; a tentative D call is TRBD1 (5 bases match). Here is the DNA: TGTGCCAGCCGTAGTTTATCAGGGCGCGGCTACACCTTC. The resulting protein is CASRSLSGRGYTF.